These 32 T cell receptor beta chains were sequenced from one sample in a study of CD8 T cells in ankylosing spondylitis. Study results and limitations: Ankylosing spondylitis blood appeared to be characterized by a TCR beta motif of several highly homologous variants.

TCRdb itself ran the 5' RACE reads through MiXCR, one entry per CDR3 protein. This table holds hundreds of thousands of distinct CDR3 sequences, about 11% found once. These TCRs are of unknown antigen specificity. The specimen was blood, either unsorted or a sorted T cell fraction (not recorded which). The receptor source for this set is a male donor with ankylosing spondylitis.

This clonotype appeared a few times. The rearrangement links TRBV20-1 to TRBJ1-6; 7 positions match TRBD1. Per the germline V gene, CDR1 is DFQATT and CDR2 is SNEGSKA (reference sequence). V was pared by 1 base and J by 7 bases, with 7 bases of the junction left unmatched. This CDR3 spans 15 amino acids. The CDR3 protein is CSARVADRVNSPLHF. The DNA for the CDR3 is TGCAGTGCTAGAGTCGCAGACAGGGTCAATTCACCCCTCCACTTT.

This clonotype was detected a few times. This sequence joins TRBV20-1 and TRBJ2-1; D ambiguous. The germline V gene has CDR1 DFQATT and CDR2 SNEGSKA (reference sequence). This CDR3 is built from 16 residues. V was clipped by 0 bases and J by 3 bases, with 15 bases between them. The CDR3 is CSARDPWNLRYNEQFF. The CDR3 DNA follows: TGCAGTGCTAGAGATCCTTGGAATCTACGCTACAATGAGCAGTTCTTC.

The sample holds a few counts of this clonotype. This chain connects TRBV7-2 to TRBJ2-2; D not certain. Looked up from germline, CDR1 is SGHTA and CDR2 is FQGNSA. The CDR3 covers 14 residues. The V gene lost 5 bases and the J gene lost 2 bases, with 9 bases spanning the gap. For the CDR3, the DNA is TGTGCCAGCAGCCCGACCATAAACACCGGGGAGCTGTTTTTT. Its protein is CASSPTINTGELFF. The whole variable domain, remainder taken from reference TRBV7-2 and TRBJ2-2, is GAGVSQSPSNKVTEKGKDVELRCDPISGHTALYWYRQSLGQGLEFLIYFQGNSAPDKSGLPSDRFSAERTGGSVSTLTIQRTQQEDSAVYLCASSPTINTGELFFGEGSRLTVL.

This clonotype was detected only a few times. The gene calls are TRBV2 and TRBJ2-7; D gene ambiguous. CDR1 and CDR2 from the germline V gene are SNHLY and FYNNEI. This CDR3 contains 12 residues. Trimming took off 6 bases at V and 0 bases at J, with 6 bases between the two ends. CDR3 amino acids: CASRASSYEQYF. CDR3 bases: TGTGCCAGCAGGGCGAGCTCCTACGAGCAGTACTTC.

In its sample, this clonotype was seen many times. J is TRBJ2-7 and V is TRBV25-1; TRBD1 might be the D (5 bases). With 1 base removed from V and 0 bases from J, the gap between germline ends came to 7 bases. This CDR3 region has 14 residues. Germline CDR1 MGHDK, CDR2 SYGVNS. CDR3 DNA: TGTGCCAGCAGTGAATGGGGCAGCTCCTACGAGCAGTACTTC. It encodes CASSEWGSSYEQYF.

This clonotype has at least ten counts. The CDR3 DNA is TGCGCCAGCAGCGATATTTTAGGGGGTAGCGGGAGTGGAAATGAGCAGTTCTTC. Translated, it gives CASSDILGGSGSGNEQFF. The genes are TRBV4-3 and TRBJ2-1, with 9 bases lining up with TRBD2. The CDR3 covers 18 residues. Losses at the gene ends were 5 bases for V and 7 bases for J; bases not matched to a gene: 18. Germline V gene lookup returns CDR1 LGHNA and CDR2 YSLEER.

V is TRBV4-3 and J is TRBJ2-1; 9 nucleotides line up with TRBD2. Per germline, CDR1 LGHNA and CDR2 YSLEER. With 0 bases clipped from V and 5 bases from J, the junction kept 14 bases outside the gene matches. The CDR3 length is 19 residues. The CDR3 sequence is CASSQEPLRASGGHNEQFF. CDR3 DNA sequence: TGCGCCAGCAGCCAAGAACCCTTGCGAGCGAGCGGGGGGCACAATGAGCAGTTCTTC.

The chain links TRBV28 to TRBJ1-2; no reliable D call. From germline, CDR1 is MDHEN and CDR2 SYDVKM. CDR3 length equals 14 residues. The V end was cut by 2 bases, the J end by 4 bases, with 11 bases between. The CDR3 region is CASSLAILTYGYTF. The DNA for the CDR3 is TGTGCCAGCAGTTTAGCTATCTTGACCTATGGCTACACCTTC.

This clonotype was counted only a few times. The CDR3 DNA reads TGCGCCAGCAGCTTGGACCCGACAGATACGCAGTATTTT. Amino acids: CASSLDPTDTQYF. V usage is TRBV5-1 and J usage is TRBJ2-3; no clear D gene. Germline loops: CDR1 SGHRS, CDR2 YFSETQ. V lost 0 bases and J 3 bases, leaving 5 bases between the germline ends. The CDR3 spans 13 residues.

CDR3 DNA: TGCGCCAGCAGCGCACGGACAGGCCGTAGCGGTGGAAACACCATATATTTT. Its protein is CASSARTGRSGGNTIYF. The J gene is TRBJ1-3, the V gene TRBV5-1, with 7 bases fitting TRBD1. The V gene end was trimmed by 4 bases and the J gene end by 3 bases; junction bases not matched to a gene: 13. This CDR3 comprises 17 residues. Germline assignment: CDR1 SGHRS and CDR2 YFSETQ.

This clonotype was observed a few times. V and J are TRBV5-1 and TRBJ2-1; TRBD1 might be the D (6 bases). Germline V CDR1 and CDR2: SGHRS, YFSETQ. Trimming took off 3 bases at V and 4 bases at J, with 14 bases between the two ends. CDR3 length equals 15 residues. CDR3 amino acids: CASSWTDSLYNEQFF. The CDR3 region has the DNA TGCGCCAGCAGCTGGACGGACAGCCTTTACAATGAGCAGTTCTTC.

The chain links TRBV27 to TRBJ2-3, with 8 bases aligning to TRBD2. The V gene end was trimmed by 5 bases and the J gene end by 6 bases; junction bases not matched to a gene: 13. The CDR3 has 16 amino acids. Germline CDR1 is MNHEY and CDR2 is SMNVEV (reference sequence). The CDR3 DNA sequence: TGTGCCAGCAGTACCGGACTAGCCCACAGGAGGGATACGCAGTATTTT. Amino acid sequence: CASSTGLAHRRDTQYF.

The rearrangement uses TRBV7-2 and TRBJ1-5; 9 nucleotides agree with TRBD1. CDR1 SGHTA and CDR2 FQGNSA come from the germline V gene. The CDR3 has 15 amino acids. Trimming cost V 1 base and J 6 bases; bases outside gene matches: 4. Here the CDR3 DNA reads TGTGCCAGCAGCTTAGTTGTGACAGGGGGTCAGCCCCAGCATTTT. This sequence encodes CASSLVVTGGQPQHF.

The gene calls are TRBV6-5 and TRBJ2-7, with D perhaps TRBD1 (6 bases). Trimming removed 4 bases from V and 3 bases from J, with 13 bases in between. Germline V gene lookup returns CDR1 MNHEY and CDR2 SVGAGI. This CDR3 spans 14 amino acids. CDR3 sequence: CASSSLDSLYEQYF. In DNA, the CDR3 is TGTGCCAGCAGTTCCTTGGACAGCCTCTACGAGCAGTACTTC.

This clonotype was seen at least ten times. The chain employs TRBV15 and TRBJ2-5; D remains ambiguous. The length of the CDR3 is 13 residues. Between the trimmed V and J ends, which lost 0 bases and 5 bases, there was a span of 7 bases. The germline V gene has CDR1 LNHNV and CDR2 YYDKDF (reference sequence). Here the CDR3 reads CATSRDPSETQYF. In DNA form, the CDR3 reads TGTGCCACCAGCAGAGATCCCAGCGAGACCCAGTACTTC.

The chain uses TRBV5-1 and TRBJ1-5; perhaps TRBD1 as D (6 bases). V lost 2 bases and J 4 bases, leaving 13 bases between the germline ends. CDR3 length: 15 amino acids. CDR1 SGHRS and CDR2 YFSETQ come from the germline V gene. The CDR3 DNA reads TGCGCCAGCAGCTTTGAGGACAGCATTAATCAGCCCCAGCATTTT. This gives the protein CASSFEDSINQPQHF.

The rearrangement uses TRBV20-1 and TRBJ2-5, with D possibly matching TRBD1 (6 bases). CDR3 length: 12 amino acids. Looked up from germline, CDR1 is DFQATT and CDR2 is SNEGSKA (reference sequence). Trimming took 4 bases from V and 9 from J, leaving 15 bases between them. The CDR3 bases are TGCAGTGCTACGACAGGCCCAGGGGCCCAGTACTTC. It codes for CSATTGPGAQYF.

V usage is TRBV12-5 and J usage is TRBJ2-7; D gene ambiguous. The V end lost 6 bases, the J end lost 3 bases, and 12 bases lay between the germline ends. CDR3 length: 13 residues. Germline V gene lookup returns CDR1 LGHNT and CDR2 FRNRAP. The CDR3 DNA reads TGTGCTAGTGGCCTCGACGTCAGCTACGAGCAGTACTTC. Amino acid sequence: CASGLDVSYEQYF.

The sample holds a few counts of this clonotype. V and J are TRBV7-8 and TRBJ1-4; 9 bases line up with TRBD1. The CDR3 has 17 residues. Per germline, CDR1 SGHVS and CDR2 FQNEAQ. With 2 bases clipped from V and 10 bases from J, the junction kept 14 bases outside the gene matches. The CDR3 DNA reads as TGTGCCAGCAGCTTACGGCTACCCGGGACAGGGCTGGGAAAACTGTTTTTT. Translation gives CASSLRLPGTGLGKLFF.

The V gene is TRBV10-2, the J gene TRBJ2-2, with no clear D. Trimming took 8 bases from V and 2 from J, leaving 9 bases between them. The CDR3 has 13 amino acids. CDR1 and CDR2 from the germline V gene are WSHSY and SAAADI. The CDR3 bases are TGCGCCAGCCGTCGCTCAAACACCGGGGAGCTGTTTTTT. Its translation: CASRRSNTGELFF.

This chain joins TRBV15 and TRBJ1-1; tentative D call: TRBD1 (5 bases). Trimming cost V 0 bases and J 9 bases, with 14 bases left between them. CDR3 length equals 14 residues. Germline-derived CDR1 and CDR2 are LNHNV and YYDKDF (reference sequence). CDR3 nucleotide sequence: TGTGCCACCAGCAGAGATGTGGTGGGGCGTCAAGCTTTCTTT. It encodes CATSRDVVGRQAFF.

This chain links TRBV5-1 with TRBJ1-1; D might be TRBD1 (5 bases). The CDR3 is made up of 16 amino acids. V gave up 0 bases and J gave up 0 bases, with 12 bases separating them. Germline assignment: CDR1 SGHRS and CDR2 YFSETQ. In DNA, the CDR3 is TGCGCCAGCAGCTTGGGAAGGGGACGAATGAACACTGAAGCTTTCTTT. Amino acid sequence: CASSLGRGRMNTEAFF.

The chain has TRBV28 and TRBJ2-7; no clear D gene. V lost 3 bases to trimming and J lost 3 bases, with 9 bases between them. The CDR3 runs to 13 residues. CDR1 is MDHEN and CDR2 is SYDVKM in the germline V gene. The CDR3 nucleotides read TGTGCCAGCAGTTTGGCCACCTTCTACGAGCAGTACTTC. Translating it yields CASSLATFYEQYF.

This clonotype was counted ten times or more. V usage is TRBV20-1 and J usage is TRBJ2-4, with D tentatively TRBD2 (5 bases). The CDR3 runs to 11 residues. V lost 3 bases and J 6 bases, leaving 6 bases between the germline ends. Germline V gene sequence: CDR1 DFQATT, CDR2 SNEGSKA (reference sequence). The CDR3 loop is CSASGGNIQYF. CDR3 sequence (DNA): TGCAGTGCTAGCGGAGGAAACATTCAGTACTTC.

CDR3 loop: CASSFPTGTSLHF. CDR3 nucleotides: TGTGCCAGCAGTTTCCCGACAGGAACGTCCCTCCACTTT. The chain recombines TRBV6-2 or TRBV6-3 with TRBJ1-6; possibly TRBD1 for D (6 bases). The CDR3 is made up of 13 amino acids. The ends were cut back, 4 bases at V and 14 bases at J, with 15 bases in the middle. The germline V gene has CDR1 MNHEY and CDR2 SVGEGT.

The CDR3 nucleotides read TGCGCCAGCAGCGTAGGGACAGGGGCCCCAAGGACCCAGTACTTC. This encodes CASSVGTGAPRTQYF. The chain couples TRBV5-1 to TRBJ2-5; 10 positions match TRBD1. The CDR3 extends over 15 amino acids. Germline V CDR1 and CDR2: SGHRS, YFSETQ. Trimming removed 4 bases from V and 7 bases from J; junction bases left unmatched: 10.

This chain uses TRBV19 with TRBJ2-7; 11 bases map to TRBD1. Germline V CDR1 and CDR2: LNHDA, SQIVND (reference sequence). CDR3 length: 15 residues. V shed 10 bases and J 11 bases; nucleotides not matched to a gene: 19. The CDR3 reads CATSSLSGTGGWKYF. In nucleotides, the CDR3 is TGTGCCACCTCCTCCCTATCGGGGACAGGGGGATGGAAGTACTTC.

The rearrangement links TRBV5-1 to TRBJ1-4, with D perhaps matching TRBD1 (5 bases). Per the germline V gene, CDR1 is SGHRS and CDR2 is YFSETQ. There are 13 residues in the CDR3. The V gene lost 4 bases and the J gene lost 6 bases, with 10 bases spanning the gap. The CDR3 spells CASSDRDHEKLFF. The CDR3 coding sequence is TGCGCCAGCAGCGACCGGGACCATGAAAAACTGTTTTTT. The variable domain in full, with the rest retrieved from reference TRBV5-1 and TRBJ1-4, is KAGVTQTPRYLIKTRGQQVTLSCSPISGHRSVSWYQQTPGQGLQFLFEYFSETQRNKGNFPGRFSGRQFSNSRSEMNVSTLELGDSALYLCASSDRDHEKLFFGSGTQLSVL.

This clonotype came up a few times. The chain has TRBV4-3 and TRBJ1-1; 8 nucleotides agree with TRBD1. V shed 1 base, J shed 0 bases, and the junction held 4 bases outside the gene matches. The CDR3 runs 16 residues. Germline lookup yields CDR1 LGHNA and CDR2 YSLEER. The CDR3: CASSQGPQGVNTEAFF. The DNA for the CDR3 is TGCGCCAGCAGCCAAGGCCCACAGGGGGTGAACACTGAAGCTTTCTTT.

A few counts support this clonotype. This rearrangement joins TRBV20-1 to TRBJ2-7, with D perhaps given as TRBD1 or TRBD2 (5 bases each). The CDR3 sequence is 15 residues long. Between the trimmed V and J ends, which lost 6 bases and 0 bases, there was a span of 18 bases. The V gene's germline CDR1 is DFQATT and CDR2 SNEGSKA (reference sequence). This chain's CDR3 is CSARRGAHHSYEQYF. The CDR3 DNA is TGCAGTGCCCGGAGAGGGGCCCACCACTCCTACGAGCAGTACTTC.

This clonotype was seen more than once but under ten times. CDR3 amino acids: CASTASWATNEKLFF. The CDR3 bases are TGTGCCAGCACAGCATCCTGGGCAACTAATGAAAAACTGTTTTTT. The chain employs TRBV6-1 and TRBJ1-4; D not resolved. Germline lookup yields CDR1 MNHNS and CDR2 SASEGT. The germline V and J ends were trimmed by 7 bases and 0 bases, with 12 bases remaining between them. The CDR3 sequence is 15 residues long.

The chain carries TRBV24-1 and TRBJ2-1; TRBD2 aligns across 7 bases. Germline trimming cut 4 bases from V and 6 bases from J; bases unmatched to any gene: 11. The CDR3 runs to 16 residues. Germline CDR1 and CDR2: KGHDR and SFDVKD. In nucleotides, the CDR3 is TGTGCCACCAGTGACCTGGGAGGGACTACGGTCAATGAGCAGTTCTTC. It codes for CATSDLGGTTVNEQFF.